This is a list of T cell receptor beta chains from one sample in a study of cytotoxic CD8 clonotypes in ibrutinib-treated CLL. TCRdb keeps only in-frame clones here, not all; method: immunoSEQ multiplex PCR. The data show over 100,000 clones, 50% to 65% seen once. The sequences come from PBMCs, collected after 24 months of ibrutinib treatment. The receptors originated from a human donor with chronic lymphocytic leukemia. Each CDR3 is given with its conserved first and last residue. Each record gives: clone size, D gene, V gene, CDR3 protein. The D gene is left open where the match is weak. Clone sizes are given selectively: once, few, many, or a class where the clone is expanded.

size: .; D: .; V: TRBV27; CDR3: CASSFTGGNQPQHF
size: .; D: TRBD2; V: TRBV16; CDR3: CASSQLTSSTGELFF
size: many; D: TRBD1; V: TRBV19; CDR3: CASSIARQGQETQYF
size: .; D: TRBD2; V: TRBV11-3; CDR3: CASSSLAGNEQFF
size: .; D: .; V: TRBV18; CDR3: CASSPRLGELFF
size: few; D: TRBD1; V: TRBV5-4; CDR3: CAGGTGGSEQYF
size: once; D: .; V: TRBV18; CDR3: CASSPGKGGETQYF
size: few; D: TRBD1; V: TRBV30; CDR3: CAWDRGQSDTQYF
size: .; D: .; V: TRBV29-1; CDR3: CSVESDGANVLTF
size: .; D: TRBD1; V: TRBV25-1; CDR3: CASSIRDRDDNEQFF
size: .; D: TRBD2; V: TRBV9; CDR3: CASSIILADTTDTQYF
size: .; D: TRBD1; V: TRBV27; CDR3: CASSLYAGGNYGYTF
size: few; D: .; V: TRBV28; CDR3: CASSLLQENTEAFF
size: once; D: TRBD1; V: TRBV5-4; CDR3: CASSATGGDEKLFF
size: .; D: .; V: TRBV30; CDR3: CAWSGQANTEAFF
size: .; D: .; V: TRBV30; CDR3: CAWSALLSYNSPLHF
size: few; D: .; V: TRBV30; CDR3: CAWSDSGDTEAFF
size: .; D: .; V: TRBV13; CDR3: CASSYRGAQYF
size: .; D: .; V: TRBV6-1; CDR3: CASRIKPVAGTEAFF
size: once; D: .; V: TRBV28; CDR3: CASSLGQGIYGYTF
size: once; D: .; V: TRBV6-5; CDR3: CASSRGGATNEKLFF
size: .; D: .; V: TRBV5-4; CDR3: CASSPPGQMSSYEQYF
size: .; D: .; V: TRBV5-1; CDR3: CASSQQGAEAFF
size: many; D: .; V: TRBV6-6; CDR3: CASSQRGGGVSYEQYF
size: .; D: .; V: TRBV7-9; CDR3: CASSWRGSRGNIQYF
size: few; D: TRBD1; V: TRBV7-9; CDR3: CASSSYDRGNTQYF
size: once; D: TRBD1; V: TRBV5-1; CDR3: CASSLASGGDDEQYF
size: few; D: TRBD1; V: TRBV7-8; CDR3: CASTSGQGLSPLHF
size: .; D: TRBD1; V: TRBV5-1; CDR3: CASSLAPTGMAGNTEAFF
size: .; D: .; V: TRBV18; CDR3: CASSPQGGSYNEQFF
size: few; D: .; V: TRBV6-6; CDR3: CASSYTGMNTEAFF
size: few; D: .; V: TRBV6-6; CDR3: CASSLNLGYEQYF
size: .; D: TRBD1; V: TRBV2; CDR3: CASSEQGANYGYTF
size: .; D: TRBD2; V: TRBV5-6; CDR3: CASSSSGVSEQYF
size: .; D: .; V: TRBV7-6; CDR3: CASSLQRPGELFF